This T cell receptor (beta chain) was sequenced in a study of blood T cell repertoires in COVID-19. Study in general: COVID-19 samples, acute and convalescent, were from the United States, Italy and Spain.

The V gene lost 1 base and the J gene lost 4 bases, with 14 bases spanning the gap. Germline CDR1 and CDR2: SGHVS and FNYEAQ. The CDR3 has 16 residues. The table came from immunoSEQ multiplex PCR; TCRdb's copy has only in-frame clones and leaves some out. Of a few hundred thousand clones listed, more than 75% are singletons. Material: peripheral blood. The receptor was isolated from a middle-aged man with acute or convalescent COVID-19. The V and J genes are TRBV7-6 and TRBJ1-3; no reliable D call. CDR3 protein: CASSLEPSRWGNTIYF. CDR3 DNA sequence: TGTGCCAGCAGCTTAGAGCCTAGCCGATGGGGAAACACCATATATTTT.